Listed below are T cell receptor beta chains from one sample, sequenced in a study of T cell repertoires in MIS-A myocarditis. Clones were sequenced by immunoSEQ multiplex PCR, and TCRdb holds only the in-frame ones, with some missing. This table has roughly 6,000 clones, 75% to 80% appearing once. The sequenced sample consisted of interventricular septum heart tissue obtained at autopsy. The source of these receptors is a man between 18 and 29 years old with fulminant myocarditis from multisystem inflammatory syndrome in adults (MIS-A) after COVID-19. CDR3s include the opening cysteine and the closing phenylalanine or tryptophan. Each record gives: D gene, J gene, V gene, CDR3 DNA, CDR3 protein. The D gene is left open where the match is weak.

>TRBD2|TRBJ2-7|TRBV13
TGTGCCAGCAGCCCCCGGGGGCGGGGGGGCGACGAGCAGTACTTC
CASSPRGRGGDEQYF
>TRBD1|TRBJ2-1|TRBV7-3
TGTGCCAGCAGCTCTCAAGGGACAGGTGGTTATGAGCAGTTCTTC
CASSSQGTGGYEQFF
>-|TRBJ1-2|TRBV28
TGTGCCAGCACCCTCTTGGGGGATAACTATGGCTACACCTTC
CASTLLGDNYGYTF
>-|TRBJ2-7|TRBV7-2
TGTGCCAGCAGCACGGGGTCGGGGTCTCCCTACGAGCAGTACTTC
CASSTGSGSPYEQYF
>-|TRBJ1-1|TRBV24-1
TGTGCCACCAGTGCGGGCACTGAAGCTTTCTTT
CATSAGTEAFF
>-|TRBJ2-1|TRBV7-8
TGTGCCAGCAGCGCTCGACCCGGGGGTGAGCAGTTCTTC
CASSARPGGEQFF
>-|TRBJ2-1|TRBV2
TGTGCCAGCAGTGAAGTAACTACTATTGAGCAGTTCTTC
CASSEVTTIEQFF
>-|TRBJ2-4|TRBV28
TGTGCCAGCACCTCTACAGGGTCGGCCAAAAACATTCAGTACTTC
CASTSTGSAKNIQYF
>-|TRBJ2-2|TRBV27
TGTGCCAGCAGCCAACCAGGGATCGGGGAGCTGTTTTTT
CASSQPGIGELFF
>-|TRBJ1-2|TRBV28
TGTGCCAGCAGTCCCGCGGGGGGGAACTATGGCTACACCTTC
CASSPAGGNYGYTF